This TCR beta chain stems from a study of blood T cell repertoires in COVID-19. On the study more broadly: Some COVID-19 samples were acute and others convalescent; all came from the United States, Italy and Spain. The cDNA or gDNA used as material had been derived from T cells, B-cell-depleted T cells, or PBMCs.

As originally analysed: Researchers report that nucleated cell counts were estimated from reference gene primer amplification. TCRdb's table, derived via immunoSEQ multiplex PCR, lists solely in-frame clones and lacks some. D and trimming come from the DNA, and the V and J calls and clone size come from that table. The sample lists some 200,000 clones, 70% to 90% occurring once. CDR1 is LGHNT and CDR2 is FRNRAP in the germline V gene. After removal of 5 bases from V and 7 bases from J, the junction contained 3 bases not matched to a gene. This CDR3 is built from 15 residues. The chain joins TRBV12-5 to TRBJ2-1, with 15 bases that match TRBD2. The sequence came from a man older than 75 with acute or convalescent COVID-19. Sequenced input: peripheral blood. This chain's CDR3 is CASGRGLAGGNEQFF. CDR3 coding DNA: TGTGCTAGTGGTAGGGGACTAGCGGGGGGAAATGAGCAGTTCTTC.